The entry below gives a single T cell receptor (beta chain) sequence along with its context. Per the original data handling: Nucleated cell number was recorded as an estimate derived from reference gene primer amplification. Using immunoSEQ multiplex PCR, the repertoire was profiled, and TCRdb retains in-frame clones only, with some absent. V and J calls and clone size come straight from that table; D and trimming were deduced from the DNA. The repertoire holds under 250,000 clones, with approximately 90% as singletons. Looked up from germline, CDR1 is MNHEY and CDR2 is SVGAGI. This CDR3 has 14 residues. Trimming removed 7 bases at V and 1 base at J, with 12 bases between. The data belong to a study of blood T cell repertoires in COVID-19. Study-level information: Samples came from the United States, Italy and Spain, spanning acute and convalescent COVID-19. T cells, B-cell-depleted T cells, or PBMCs supplied cDNA or gDNA.

Specimen: peripheral blood. The receptor was derived from a man aged 25 to 40 with acute or convalescent COVID-19. This chain links TRBV6-5 with TRBJ2-3; D is uncertain. The CDR3 spells CASKVVSGTDTQYF. The CDR3 coding sequence is TGTGCCAGCAAAGTAGTCTCTGGCACAGATACGCAGTATTTT.